The subject of this entry is one T cell receptor beta chain. The antigen is undetermined. For ophthalmopathy patients, the Clinical Activity Score was at least 3 and the NOSPECS grade at least 4; duration was under 3 months. The diagnostic basis comprised clinical symptoms, serum thyroxine and TRAb, thyroid ultrasound and orbital computed tomography. This sample is drawn from a study of T cells in Graves' hyperthyroidism and ophthalmopathy. Study outcomes and limitations: Most expanded thyroid clonotypes above 0.001 also appeared in blood.

Template material for amplifying TCR beta CDR3 regions consisted of RNA transcripts. TCR CDR3 underwent first-round RT-PCR with the HTBI primer set. A single record per CDR3 protein comes from TCRdb applying MiXCR to the multiplex PCR reads. The sample consists of some 580,000 distinct CDR3 sequences, more than 15% of them appearing once. The TCR comes from a woman aged 35 to 49 with Graves' ophthalmopathy. Sequencing was performed on blood.

DNA of the CDR3: TGTGCCAGCGCGGATTTGAGACAGGGTAACACCGGGGAGCTGTTTTTT. Translating gives CASADLRQGNTGELFF. The rearrangement uses TRBV19 and TRBJ2-2; 7 bases align to TRBD1. Germline lookup yields CDR1 LNHDA and CDR2 SQIVND (reference sequence). V shed 9 bases and J 2 bases; nucleotides not matched to a gene: 12. The length of the CDR3 is 16 residues.